This paragraph covers one T cell receptor (beta chain) sequence. Method: immunoSEQ multiplex PCR; TCRdb's copy keeps in-frame clones and lacks some. The table has around 400,000 clones, roughly 86% seen once. This entry belongs to a study of blood T cell repertoires in COVID-19. This CDR3 is 13 amino acids long. The germline V gene has CDR1 LNHDA and CDR2 SQIVND (reference sequence). The V and J ends lost 5 bases and 9 bases, in that order; junction bases with no gene match: 7. The rearrangement joins TRBV19 to TRBJ2-1; 7 nucleotides agree with TRBD2. The material sequenced was PBMCs or T cells enriched from blood (not recorded which). The clonotype comes from a woman in her 30s who had recovered from COVID-19. CDR3 in amino acids: CASSLQRGAEQFF. The CDR3, as DNA: TGTGCCAGTAGTTTACAGCGGGGAGCTGAGCAGTTCTTC.